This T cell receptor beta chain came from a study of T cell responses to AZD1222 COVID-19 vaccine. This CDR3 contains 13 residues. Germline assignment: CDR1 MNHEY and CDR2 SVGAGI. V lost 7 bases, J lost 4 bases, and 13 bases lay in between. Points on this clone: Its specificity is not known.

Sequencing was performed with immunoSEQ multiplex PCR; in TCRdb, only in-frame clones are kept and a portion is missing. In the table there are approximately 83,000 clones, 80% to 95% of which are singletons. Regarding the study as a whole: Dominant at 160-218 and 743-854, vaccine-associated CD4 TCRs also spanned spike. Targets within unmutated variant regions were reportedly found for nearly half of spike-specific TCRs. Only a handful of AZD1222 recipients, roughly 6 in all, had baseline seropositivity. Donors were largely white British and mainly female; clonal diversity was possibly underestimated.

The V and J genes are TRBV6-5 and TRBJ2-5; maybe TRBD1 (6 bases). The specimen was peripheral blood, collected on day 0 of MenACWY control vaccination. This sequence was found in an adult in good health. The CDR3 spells CASKPGQGETQYF. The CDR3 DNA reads TGTGCCAGCAAACCGGGACAAGGAGAGACCCAGTACTTC.